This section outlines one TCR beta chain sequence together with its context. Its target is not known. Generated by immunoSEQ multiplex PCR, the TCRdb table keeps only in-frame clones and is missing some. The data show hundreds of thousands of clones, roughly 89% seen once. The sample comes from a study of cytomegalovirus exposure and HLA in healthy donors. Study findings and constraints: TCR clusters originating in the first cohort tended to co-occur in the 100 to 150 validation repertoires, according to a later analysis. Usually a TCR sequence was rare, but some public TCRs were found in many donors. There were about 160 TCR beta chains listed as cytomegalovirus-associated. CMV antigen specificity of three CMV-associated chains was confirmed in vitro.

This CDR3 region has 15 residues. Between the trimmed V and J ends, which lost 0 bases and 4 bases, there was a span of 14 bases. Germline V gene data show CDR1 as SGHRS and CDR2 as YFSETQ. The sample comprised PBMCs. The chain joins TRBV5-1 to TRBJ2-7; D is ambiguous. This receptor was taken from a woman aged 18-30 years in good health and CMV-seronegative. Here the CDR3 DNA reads TGCGCCAGCAGCTTGGGTTCTTCCGGGTTTTACGAGCAGTACTTC. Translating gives CASSLGSSGFYEQYF.